The 21 T cell receptor beta chains below were found in one sample sequenced in a study of identical twins. TCRdb re-called the 5' RACE reads with MiXCR, one entry per CDR3 protein. The repertoire holds around 550,000 distinct CDR3 sequences, with approximately 14% as singletons. The same sample was also studied in work on yellow fever vaccine responses in identical twins.

Input material: CD4+ T cells sorted from blood. The receptors were gathered from a woman aged 18-29 years in good health.

This clonotype was found a few times. J is TRBJ2-5 and V is TRBV4-1, with 7 bases lining up with TRBD2. The V gene end was trimmed by 1 base and the J gene end by 4 bases; junction bases not matched to a gene: 3. The germline V gene has CDR1 MGHRA and CDR2 YSYEKL. There are 14 residues in the CDR3. The CDR3: CASSQGLAVETQYF. CDR3 nucleotide sequence: TGCGCCAGCAGCCAAGGGCTAGCGGTAGAGACCCAGTACTTC.

The chain has TRBV2 and TRBJ2-2, with D unresolved. V lost 1 base to trimming and J lost 6 bases, with 6 bases between them. The germline V gene encodes CDR1 SNHLY and CDR2 FYNNEI. The CDR3 is made up of 13 amino acids. This chain's CDR3 is CASSEEVAGELFF. The CDR3, as DNA: TGTGCCAGCAGTGAAGAAGTCGCCGGGGAGCTGTTTTTT.

Many counts were recorded for this clonotype. The chain couples TRBV20-1 to TRBJ2-2, with 10 bases matching TRBD2. The CDR3 is 16 residues long. Germline V gene sequence: CDR1 DFQATT, CDR2 SNEGSKA (reference sequence). Trimming cost V 5 bases and J 5 bases; bases outside gene matches: 11. The CDR3 DNA sequence: TGCAGTGCTCCCACTGGGGCTAGCGGGGGAACCGGGGAGCTGTTTTTT. Translated: CSAPTGASGGTGELFF.

The chain recombines TRBV2 with TRBJ2-7; 8 bases agree with TRBD2. After removal of 3 bases from V and 3 bases from J, the junction contained 10 bases not matched to a gene. The CDR3 consists of 16 residues. Germline V gene data show CDR1 as SNHLY and CDR2 as FYNNEI. The CDR3 here is CASSDRLAMVDYEQYF. The CDR3 DNA reads TGTGCCAGCAGTGATCGACTAGCGATGGTAGACTACGAGCAGTACTTC.

The V call is TRBV6-5, the J call TRBJ1-4; D unclear. V was pared by 1 base and J by 3 bases, with 6 bases between. CDR1 MNHEY and CDR2 SVGAGI come from the germline V gene. The CDR3 is 14 residues long. CDR3: CASSYWEANEKLFF. CDR3 bases: TGTGCCAGCAGTTACTGGGAAGCTAATGAAAAACTGTTTTTT.

The chain recombines TRBV20-1 with TRBJ1-4; D uncertain. Germline lookup yields CDR1 DFQATT and CDR2 SNEGSKA (reference sequence). The germline V and J ends were trimmed by 6 bases and 0 bases, with 11 bases remaining between them. The CDR3 covers 14 residues. In DNA, the CDR3 is TGCAGTGCCCTACCCGGCGCAACTAATGAAAAACTGTTTTTT. Its protein product is CSALPGATNEKLFF.

The genes are TRBV9 and TRBJ2-1; tentatively, D is TRBD2 (6 bases). This CDR3 is 14 amino acids long. CDR1 and CDR2 (germline): SGDLS, YYNGEE. Between the trimmed V and J ends, which lost 4 bases and 6 bases, there was a span of 14 bases. Written as DNA, the CDR3 is TGTGCCAGCAGCTCTAGCGCCCCCGGCAATGAGCAGTTCTTC. This gives the protein CASSSSAPGNEQFF.

This clonotype was detected ten times or more. This sequence joins TRBV5-1 and TRBJ2-7; the D gene could be TRBD1 or TRBD2 (7 bases each). V was trimmed by 1 base and J by 1 base, leaving 18 bases between them. Per germline, CDR1 SGHRS and CDR2 YFSETQ. This CDR3 spans 17 amino acids. The chain's CDR3 is CASSLRAQGGRSYEQYF. The DNA of the CDR3 is TGCGCCAGCAGCTTGAGGGCCCAGGGGGGGAGATCCTACGAGCAGTACTTC.

This clonotype has just a few counts. The V call is TRBV3-1, the J call TRBJ2-1; no reliable D call. Germline CDR1 reads LGHDT; CDR2 reads YNNKEL (reference sequence). The CDR3 runs to 16 residues. Trimming removed 2 bases at V and 0 bases at J, with 11 bases between. CDR3 nucleotides: TGTGCCAGCAGCCAACACGGCCGGAGCTCCTACAATGAGCAGTTCTTC. It codes for CASSQHGRSSYNEQFF.

The chain recombines TRBV19 with TRBJ2-1; TRBD2 matches at 7 bases. V gave up 6 bases and J gave up 7 bases; unmatched junction bases: 15. Looked up from germline, CDR1 is LNHDA and CDR2 is SQIVND (reference sequence). The CDR3 length is 16 residues. The CDR3 sequence is CASRRGLGRDGNEQFF. The CDR3 DNA reads TGTGCCAGTAGAAGGGGTTTGGGGAGGGATGGGAATGAGCAGTTCTTC. Together with reference TRBV19 and TRBJ2-1, the CDR3 gives the full variable domain: DGGITQSPKYLFRKEGQNVTLSCEQNLNHDAMYWYRQDPGQGLRLIYYSQIVNDFQKGDIAEGYSVSREKKESFPLTVTSAQKNPTAFYLCASRRGLGRDGNEQFFGPGTRLTVL.

This clonotype was seen only a few times. The chain combines TRBV12-3 or TRBV12-4 with TRBJ2-3; 7 bases line up with TRBD1. The CDR3 spans 15 residues. After removal of 5 bases from V and 4 bases from J, the junction contained 9 bases not matched to a gene. CDR3 DNA: TGTGCCAGCAGTCCAAGACAGGGTTGGGCAGATACGCAGTATTTT. Translated: CASSPRQGWADTQYF.

In its sample, this clonotype was seen a few times. The chain uses TRBV10-3 and TRBJ2-3; D not certain. The CDR3 consists of 14 residues. Germline CDR1 ENHRY, CDR2 SYGVKD. Between the trimmed V and J ends, which lost 7 bases and 0 bases, there was a span of 11 bases. The CDR3 sequence is CAINPYGSTDTQYF. CDR3 DNA: TGTGCCATCAACCCTTACGGCAGCACAGATACGCAGTATTTT.

This clonotype turned up a few times. The V and J genes are TRBV29-1 and TRBJ2-5; 8 bases agree with TRBD1. Germline assignment: CDR1 SQVTM and CDR2 ANQGSEA. This CDR3 contains 15 residues. Trimming took 2 bases from V and 5 from J; bases not matched to a gene: 10. The CDR3 is CSVEKGSGGKETQYF. The CDR3 DNA follows: TGCAGCGTTGAAAAGGGGTCAGGGGGCAAGGAGACCCAGTACTTC.

V gene TRBV18 combines with J gene TRBJ2-3, with 7 bases identical to TRBD2. CDR1 KGHSH and CDR2 LQKENI come from the germline V gene. With 0 bases clipped from V and 2 bases from J, the junction kept 2 bases outside the gene matches. This CDR3 is 15 amino acids long. The CDR3 loop is CASSPPLAATDTQYF. CDR3 DNA sequence: TGTGCCAGCTCACCACCCCTAGCGGCCACAGATACGCAGTATTTT.

This clonotype was counted at least ten times. The chain couples TRBV5-1 to TRBJ2-7, with D possibly being TRBD1 (6 bases). V was trimmed by 6 bases and J by 0 bases, leaving 16 bases between them. The CDR3 sequence is 15 residues long. Germline CDR1 SGHRS, CDR2 YFSETQ. As DNA, the CDR3 is TGCGCCAGCACTCTACGACAGGATACCTCCTACGAGCAGTACTTC. As protein: CASTLRQDTSYEQYF.

The V call is TRBV20-1, the J call TRBJ2-2; 7 nucleotides align to TRBD1. The trim removed 4 bases at V and 0 bases at J, leaving 8 bases unmatched. From germline, CDR1 is DFQATT and CDR2 SNEGSKA (reference sequence). The CDR3 length is 16 residues. Written as DNA, the CDR3 is TGCAGTGCTACCACGGGACAGAGCGCGAACACCGGGGAGCTGTTTTTT. Translation: CSATTGQSANTGELFF.

This chain connects TRBV11-2 to TRBJ2-7; tentative D call: TRBD2 (7 bases). Germline assignment: CDR1 SGHAT and CDR2 FQNNGV. The germline V and J ends were trimmed by 4 bases and 6 bases, with 16 bases remaining between them. The CDR3 runs to 14 residues. Here the CDR3 DNA reads TGTGCCAGCAGCTCCCCGAGGGGGGGTGGCGAGCAGTACGTC. Its translation is CASSSPRGGGEQYV.

The rearrangement joins TRBV11-1 to TRBJ2-2, with 8 positions matching TRBD2. The CDR3 totals 18 residues. J lost 8 bases, V lost 1 base, and 15 bases had no gene match. Per the germline V gene, CDR1 is SGHAT and CDR2 is FQDESV (reference sequence). The CDR3, as DNA: TGTGCCAGCAGCTTAGGGGGGAGCGGGAGCAGCCGTCCGGGGGAGCTGTTTTTT. Protein: CASSLGGSGSSRPGELFF. Combining the CDR3 with reference TRBV11-1 and TRBJ2-2 gives the whole variable domain EAEVAQSPRYKITEKSQAVAFWCDPISGHATLYWYRQILGQGPELLVQFQDESVVDDSQLPKDRFSAERLKGVDSTLKIQPAELGDSAMYLCASSLGGSGSSRPGELFFGEGSRLTVL.

There are a few counts of this clonotype. V usage is TRBV29-1 and J usage is TRBJ2-1; no definite D call. V was clipped by 4 bases and J by 0 bases, with 7 bases between them. CDR3 length: 13 amino acids. Germline V gene data show CDR1 as SQVTM and CDR2 as ANQGSEA. The DNA for the CDR3 is TGCAGCGTTGTCCAGTACTCCTACAATGAGCAGTTCTTC. Residues: CSVVQYSYNEQFF.

There are a few counts of this clonotype. The V call is TRBV5-1, the J call TRBJ1-1, with D unclear. Trimming shortened V by 4 bases and J by 0 bases, and 19 bases separated the two germline ends. Germline loops: CDR1 SGHRS, CDR2 YFSETQ. This CDR3 spans 17 amino acids. The CDR3 coding sequence is TGCGCCAGCAGCCTGTCGTTCCGGGAAACCTTGAACACTGAAGCTTTCTTT. This gives the protein CASSLSFRETLNTEAFF.

This chain links TRBV5-1 with TRBJ1-1; D perhaps matches TRBD1 (6 bases). The length of the CDR3 is 13 residues. Trimming removed 5 bases at V and 5 bases at J, with 13 bases between. Per the germline V gene, CDR1 is SGHRS and CDR2 is YFSETQ. CDR3 amino acids: CASRTIQGTEAFF. The CDR3 DNA follows: TGCGCCAGCAGAACAATACAGGGTACTGAAGCTTTCTTT.